The clone carrying this TCR beta chain was observed at least ten times. Its antigen remains unknown. This entry comes from a study of early T cells in non-severe SARS-CoV-2 infection. Overall study: The chains were unpaired, and the sequenced material was bulk RNA from unsorted whole blood.

Study-wide points: Anti-spike CD8 responses were favored in VDJdb matching, and private and CD4 specificities were missed.

Unique molecular identifier tags were affixed to discrete cDNA molecules. From the 5' RACE reads, TCRdb called clonotypes with MiXCR, one entry per CDR3 protein. Here the sample spans around 70,000 distinct CDR3 sequences, about a tenth being singletons. V gave up 4 bases and J gave up 6 bases, with 10 bases separating them. Germline V gene lookup returns CDR1 PRHDT and CDR2 FYEKMQ (reference sequence). The CDR3 covers 12 residues. Material: whole blood. The rearrangement uses TRBV13 and TRBJ2-7, with D possibly matching TRBD2 (6 bases). This receptor was taken from an adult who was a healthcare worker with PCR-confirmed SARS-CoV-2 infection or an uninfected control (not recorded which). CDR3 sequence reads: CASSSLGGEQYF. The CDR3 region has the DNA TGTGCCAGCAGCTCCCTGGGGGGCGAGCAGTACTTC.